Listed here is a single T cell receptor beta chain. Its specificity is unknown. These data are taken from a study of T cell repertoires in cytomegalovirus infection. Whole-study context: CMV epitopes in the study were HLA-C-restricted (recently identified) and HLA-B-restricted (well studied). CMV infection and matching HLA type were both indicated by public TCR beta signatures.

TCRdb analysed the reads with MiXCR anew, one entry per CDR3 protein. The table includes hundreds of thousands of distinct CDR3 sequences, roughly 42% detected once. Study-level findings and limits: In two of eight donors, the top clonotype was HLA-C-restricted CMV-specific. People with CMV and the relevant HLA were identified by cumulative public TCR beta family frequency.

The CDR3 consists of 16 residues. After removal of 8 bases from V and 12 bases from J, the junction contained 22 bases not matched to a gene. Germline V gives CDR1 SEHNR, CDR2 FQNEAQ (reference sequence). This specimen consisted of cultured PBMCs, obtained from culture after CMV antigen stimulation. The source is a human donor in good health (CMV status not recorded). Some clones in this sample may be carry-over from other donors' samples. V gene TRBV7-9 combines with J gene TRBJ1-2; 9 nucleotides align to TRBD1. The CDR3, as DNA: TGTGCCAGCGGTGACAGGGGGGGGTGGGGATTGGAAGGCCACACCTTC. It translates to CASGDRGGWGLEGHTF.